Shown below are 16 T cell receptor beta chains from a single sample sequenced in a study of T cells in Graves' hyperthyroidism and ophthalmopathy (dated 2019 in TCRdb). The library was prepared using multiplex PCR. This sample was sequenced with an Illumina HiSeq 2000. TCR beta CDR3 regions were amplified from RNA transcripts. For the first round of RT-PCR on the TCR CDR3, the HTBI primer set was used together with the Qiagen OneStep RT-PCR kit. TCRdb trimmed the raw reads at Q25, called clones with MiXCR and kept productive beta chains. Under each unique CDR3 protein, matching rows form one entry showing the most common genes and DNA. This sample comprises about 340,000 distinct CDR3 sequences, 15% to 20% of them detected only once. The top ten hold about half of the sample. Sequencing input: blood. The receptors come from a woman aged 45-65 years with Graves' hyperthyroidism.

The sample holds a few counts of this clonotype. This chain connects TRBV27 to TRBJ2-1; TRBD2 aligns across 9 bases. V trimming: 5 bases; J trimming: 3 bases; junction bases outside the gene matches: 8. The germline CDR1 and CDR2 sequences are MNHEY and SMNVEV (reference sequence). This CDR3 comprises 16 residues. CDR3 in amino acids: CASSPTSGPGYNEQFF. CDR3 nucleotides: TGTGCCAGCAGTCCGACTAGCGGCCCCGGCTACAATGAGCAGTTCTTC.

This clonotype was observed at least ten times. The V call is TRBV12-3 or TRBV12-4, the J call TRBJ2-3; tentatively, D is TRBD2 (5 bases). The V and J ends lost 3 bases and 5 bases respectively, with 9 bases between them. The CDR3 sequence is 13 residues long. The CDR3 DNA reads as TGTGCCAGCAGTTTTGAGGGAAGAGATACGCAGTATTTT. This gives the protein CASSFEGRDTQYF.

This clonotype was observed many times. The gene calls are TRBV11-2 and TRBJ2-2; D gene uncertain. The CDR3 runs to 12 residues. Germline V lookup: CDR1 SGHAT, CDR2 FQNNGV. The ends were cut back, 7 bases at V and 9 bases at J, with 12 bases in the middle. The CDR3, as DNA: TGTGCCAGCACCGCACAGAACCGGGAGCTGTTTTTT. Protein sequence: CASTAQNRELFF.

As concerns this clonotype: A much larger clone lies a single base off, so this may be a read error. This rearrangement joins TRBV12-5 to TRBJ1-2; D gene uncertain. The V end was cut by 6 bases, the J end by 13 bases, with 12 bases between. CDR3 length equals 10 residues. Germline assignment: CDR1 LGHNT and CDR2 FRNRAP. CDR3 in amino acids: CASGVDGFTF. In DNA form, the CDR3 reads TGTGCTAGTGGGGTCGACGGGTTCACCTTC. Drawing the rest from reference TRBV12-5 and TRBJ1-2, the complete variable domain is DARVTQTPRHKVTEMGQEVTMRCQPILGHNTVFWYRQTMMQGLELLAYFRNRAPLDDSGMPKDRFSAEMPDATLATLKIQPSEPRDSAVYFCASGVDGFTFGSGTRLTVV.

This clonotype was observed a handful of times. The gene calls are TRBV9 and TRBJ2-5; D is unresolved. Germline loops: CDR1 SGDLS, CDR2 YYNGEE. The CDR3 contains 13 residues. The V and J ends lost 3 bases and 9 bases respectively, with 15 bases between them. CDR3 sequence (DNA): TGTGCCAGCAGCGCAGCCACCGGGTTGGCCCAGTACTTC. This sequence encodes CASSAATGLAQYF.

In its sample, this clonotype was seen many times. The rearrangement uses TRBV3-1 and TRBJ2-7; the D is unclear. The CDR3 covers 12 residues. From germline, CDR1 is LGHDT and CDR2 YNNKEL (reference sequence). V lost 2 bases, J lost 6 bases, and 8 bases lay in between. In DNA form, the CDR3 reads TGTGCCAGCAGCCAATTATCTGGCGAGCAGTACTTC. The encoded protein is CASSQLSGEQYF.

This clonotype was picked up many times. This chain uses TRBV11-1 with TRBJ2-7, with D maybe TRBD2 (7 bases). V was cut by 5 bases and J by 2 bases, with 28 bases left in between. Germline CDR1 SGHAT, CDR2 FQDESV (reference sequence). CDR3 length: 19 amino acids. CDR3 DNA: TGTGCCAGCAGCCCGGGGGGCAGTTTTTCGGCCTACTCAGCCTACGAGCAGTACTTC. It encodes CASSPGGSFSAYSAYEQYF.

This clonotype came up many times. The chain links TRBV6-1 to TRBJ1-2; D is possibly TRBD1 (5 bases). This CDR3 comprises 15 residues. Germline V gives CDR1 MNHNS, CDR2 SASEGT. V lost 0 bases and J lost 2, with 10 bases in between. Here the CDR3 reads CASSEAFRANYGYTF. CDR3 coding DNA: TGTGCCAGCAGTGAAGCGTTCAGGGCGAACTATGGCTACACCTTC.

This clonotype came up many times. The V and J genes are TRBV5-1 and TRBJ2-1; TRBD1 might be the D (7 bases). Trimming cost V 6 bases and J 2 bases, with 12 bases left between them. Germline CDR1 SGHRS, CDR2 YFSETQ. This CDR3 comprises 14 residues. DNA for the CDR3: TGCGCCAGCAACGGGGGACAGACCTACAATGAGCAGTTCTTC. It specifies CASNGGQTYNEQFF.

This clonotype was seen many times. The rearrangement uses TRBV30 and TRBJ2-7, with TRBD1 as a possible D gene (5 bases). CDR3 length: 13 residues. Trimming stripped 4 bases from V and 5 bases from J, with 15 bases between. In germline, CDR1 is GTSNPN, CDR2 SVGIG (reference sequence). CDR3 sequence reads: CAWTLGQWNEQYF. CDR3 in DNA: TGTGCCTGGACCCTGGGGCAGTGGAACGAGCAGTACTTC.

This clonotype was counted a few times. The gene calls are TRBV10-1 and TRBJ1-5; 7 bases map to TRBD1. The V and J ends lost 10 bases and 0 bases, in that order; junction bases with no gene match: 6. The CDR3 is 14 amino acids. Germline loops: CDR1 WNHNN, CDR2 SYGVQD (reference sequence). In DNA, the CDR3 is TGCGCCATTTCACAGGGGCTTAGCAATCAGCCCCAGCATTTT. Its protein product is CAISQGLSNQPQHF.

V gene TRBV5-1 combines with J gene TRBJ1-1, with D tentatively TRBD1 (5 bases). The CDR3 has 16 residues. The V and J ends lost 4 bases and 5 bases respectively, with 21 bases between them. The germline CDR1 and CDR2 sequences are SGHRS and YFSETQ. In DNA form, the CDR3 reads TGCGCCAGCAGCCCCCAAAGATACCGGGGGGAAACTGAAGCTTTCTTT. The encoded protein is CASSPQRYRGETEAFF.

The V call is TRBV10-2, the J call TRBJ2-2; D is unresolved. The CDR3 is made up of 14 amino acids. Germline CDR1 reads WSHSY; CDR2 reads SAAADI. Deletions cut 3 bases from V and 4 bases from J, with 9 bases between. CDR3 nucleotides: TGCGCCAGCAGTGATTCCCAGACCACCGGGGAGCTGTTTTTT. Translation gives CASSDSQTTGELFF.

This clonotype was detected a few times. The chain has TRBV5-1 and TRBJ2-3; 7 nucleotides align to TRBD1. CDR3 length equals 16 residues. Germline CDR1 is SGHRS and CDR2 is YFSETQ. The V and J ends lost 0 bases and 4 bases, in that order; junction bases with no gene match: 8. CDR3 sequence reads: CASSLALQGGSDTQYF. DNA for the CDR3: TGCGCCAGCAGCTTGGCCCTACAAGGGGGCTCAGATACGCAGTATTTT. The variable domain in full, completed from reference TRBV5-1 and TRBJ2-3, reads KAGVTQTPRYLIKTRGQQVTLSCSPISGHRSVSWYQQTPGQGLQFLFEYFSETQRNKGNFPGRFSGRQFSNSRSEMNVSTLELGDSALYLCASSLALQGGSDTQYFGPGTRLTVL.

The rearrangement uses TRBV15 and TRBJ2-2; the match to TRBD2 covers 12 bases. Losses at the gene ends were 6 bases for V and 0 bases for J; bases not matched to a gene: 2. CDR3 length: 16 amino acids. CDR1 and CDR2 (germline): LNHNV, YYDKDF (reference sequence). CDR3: CATRLAGGPNTGELFF. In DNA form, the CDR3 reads TGTGCCACCAGACTAGCGGGGGGTCCGAACACCGGGGAGCTGTTTTTT.

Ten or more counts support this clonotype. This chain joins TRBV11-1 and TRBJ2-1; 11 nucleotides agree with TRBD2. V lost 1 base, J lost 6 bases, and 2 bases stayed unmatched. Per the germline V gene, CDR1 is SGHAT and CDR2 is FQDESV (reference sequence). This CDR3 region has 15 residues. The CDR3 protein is CASSLGLAGSNEQFF. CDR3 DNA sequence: TGTGCCAGCAGCTTAGGACTAGCGGGGTCCAATGAGCAGTTCTTC.